The source of this TCR beta chain is a study of chemoradiotherapy in HPV16-positive cancers. Clones were read by immunoSEQ multiplex PCR, and TCRdb kept only the in-frame ones, dropping some. Of about 21,000 clones listed, 80% to 90% are singletons. The CDR3 is 15 amino acids. Trimming cost V 5 bases and J 5 bases; bases outside gene matches: 12. Germline CDR1 is SGHRS and CDR2 is YFSETQ. The rearrangement uses TRBV5-1 and TRBJ1-2; 7 bases line up with TRBD1. This clonotype was obtained from a human donor with HPV-associated anogenital cancer. The sample consisted of blood, taken from a patient who underwent chemoradiotherapy. For the CDR3, the DNA is TGCGCCAGCAGTACCGGGACAGCCGGTGGATATGGCTACACCTTC. It specifies CASSTGTAGGYGYTF.